This T cell receptor beta chain was captured in a study of shared clonotypes between healthy human individuals. Overall study context: Each donor's CD4 naive and CD4 memory cells filled three plates apiece, CD8 naive two, and CD8 memory one.

As originally analysed: ImmunoSEQ supplied junction-only sequences lacking quality scores, so filtering was different. Clones were read by immunoSEQ multiplex PCR, and TCRdb kept only the in-frame ones, dropping some. The DNA gave D and trimming, while V, J and clone size come from that table. The sample records under 1,100,000 clones, around four fifths being singletons. Only Caucasian adults living in Nashville, Tennessee served as donors. This sequence originates from a young man in good health. The sequencing sample was made of memory CD4+ T cells sorted from blood. Subset specified: CD45RA-negative fraction.

CDR3 nucleotide sequence: TGTGCCAGCAGGGGGCAGGGCAATCAGCCCCAGCATTTT. Its protein product is CASRGQGNQPQHF. The J gene is TRBJ1-5, the V gene TRBV6-4, with D maybe TRBD1 (5 bases). The CDR3 contains 13 residues. Deletions cut 6 bases from V and 2 bases from J, with 8 bases between. Looked up from germline, CDR1 is MRHNA and CDR2 is SNTAGT.